The clone carrying this T cell receptor beta chain was recorded at least ten times. PBMCs were sourced from about 10 ml fresh peripheral blood. The data derive from a study of T cells in Graves' hyperthyroidism and ophthalmopathy. TCR beta CDR3 regions were amplified from RNA. First-round RT-PCR of the TCR CDR3 relied on the HTBI primer set. TCRdb fed the multiplex PCR reads into MiXCR, producing one record per CDR3 protein. The table records fewer than 900,000 distinct CDR3 sequences, about a sixth of them present only once. This CDR3 is built from 15 residues. V shed 4 bases, J shed 3 bases, and the junction held 9 bases outside the gene matches. Germline V CDR1 and CDR2: SGHNT, YENEEA.

The clonotype comes from a man younger than 35 with Graves' hyperthyroidism. Sequenced: blood. The genes are TRBV11-3 and TRBJ2-7, with 7 bases lining up with TRBD1. CDR3 sequence (DNA): TGTGCCAGCAGCTCCTCGGGGACAGCGATCTACGAGCAGTACTTC. Amino acid sequence: CASSSSGTAIYEQYF.